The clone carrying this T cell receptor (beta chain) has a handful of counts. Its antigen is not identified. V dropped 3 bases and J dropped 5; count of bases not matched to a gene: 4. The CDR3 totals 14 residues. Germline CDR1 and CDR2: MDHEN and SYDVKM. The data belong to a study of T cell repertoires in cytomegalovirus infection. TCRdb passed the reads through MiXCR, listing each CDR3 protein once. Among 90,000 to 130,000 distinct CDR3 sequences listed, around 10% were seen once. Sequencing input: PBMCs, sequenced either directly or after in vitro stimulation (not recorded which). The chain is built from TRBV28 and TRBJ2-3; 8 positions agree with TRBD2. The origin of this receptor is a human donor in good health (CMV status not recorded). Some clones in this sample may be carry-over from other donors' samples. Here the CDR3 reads CASSLGLVGDTQYF. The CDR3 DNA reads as TGTGCCAGCAGTTTGGGACTAGTAGGAGATACGCAGTATTTT.